This T cell receptor (beta chain) was found in a study of T cell repertoires in cytomegalovirus infection. Trimming at V came to 2 bases and at J to 3 bases, leaving 1 base not matched to a gene. The CDR3 contains 14 residues. Germline V gene sequence: CDR1 MRHNA, CDR2 SNTAGT. TCRdb ran MiXCR on the reads and lists one entry per CDR3 protein. The data contain roughly 800,000 distinct CDR3 sequences, 25% to 30% of them singletons. This clonotype was detected only a few times. What it recognizes is unknown. The chain combines TRBV6-4 with TRBJ2-1; TRBD1 matches 7 bases. This sequence was found in a human donor in good health (CMV status not recorded). Some clones in this sample may be carry-over from other donors' samples. Sequencing used cultured CD8+ T cells from PBMCs, obtained from culture after CMV antigen stimulation. The CDR3 region has the DNA TGTGCCAGCAGTGACGGGACAGACTACAATGAGCAGTTCTTC. Protein: CASSDGTDYNEQFF.